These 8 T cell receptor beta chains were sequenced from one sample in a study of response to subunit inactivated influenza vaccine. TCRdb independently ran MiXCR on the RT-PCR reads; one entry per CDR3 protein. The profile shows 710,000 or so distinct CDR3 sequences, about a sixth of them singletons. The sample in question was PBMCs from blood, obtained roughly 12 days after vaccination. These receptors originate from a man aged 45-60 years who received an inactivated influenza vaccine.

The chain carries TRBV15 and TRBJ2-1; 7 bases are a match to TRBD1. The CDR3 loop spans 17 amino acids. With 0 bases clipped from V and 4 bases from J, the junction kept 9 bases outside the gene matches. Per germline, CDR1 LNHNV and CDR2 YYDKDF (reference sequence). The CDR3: CATSRDSRSRGYNEQFF. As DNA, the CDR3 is TGTGCCACCAGCAGAGATTCTCGCTCCAGGGGGTACAATGAGCAGTTCTTC.

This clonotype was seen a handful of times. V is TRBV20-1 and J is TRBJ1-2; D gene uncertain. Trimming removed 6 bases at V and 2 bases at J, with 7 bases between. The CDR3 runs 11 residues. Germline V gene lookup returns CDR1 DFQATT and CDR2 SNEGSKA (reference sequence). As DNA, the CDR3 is TGCAGTGCGAATGGAAACTATGGCTACACCTTC. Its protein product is CSANGNYGYTF.

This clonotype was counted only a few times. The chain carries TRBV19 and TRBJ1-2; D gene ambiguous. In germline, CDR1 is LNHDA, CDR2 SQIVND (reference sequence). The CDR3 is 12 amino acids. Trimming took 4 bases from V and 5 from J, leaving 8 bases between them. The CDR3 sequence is CASSTRAYGYTF. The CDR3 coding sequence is TGTGCCAGTAGTACCCGGGCGTATGGCTACACCTTC.

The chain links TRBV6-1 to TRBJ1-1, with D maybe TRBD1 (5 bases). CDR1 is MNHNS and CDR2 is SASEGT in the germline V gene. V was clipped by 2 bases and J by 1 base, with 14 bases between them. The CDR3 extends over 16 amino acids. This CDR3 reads CASSELGGHRNTEAFF. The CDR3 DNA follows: TGTGCCAGCAGTGAACTAGGAGGACACAGGAACACTGAAGCTTTCTTT.

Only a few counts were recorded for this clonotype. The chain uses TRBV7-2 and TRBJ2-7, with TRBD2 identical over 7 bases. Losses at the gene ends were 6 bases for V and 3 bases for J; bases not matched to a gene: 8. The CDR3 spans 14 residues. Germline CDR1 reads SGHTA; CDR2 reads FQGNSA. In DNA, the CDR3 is TGTGCCAGCAGACGAGGACTAGGGTACTACGAGCAGTACTTC. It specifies CASRRGLGYYEQYF.

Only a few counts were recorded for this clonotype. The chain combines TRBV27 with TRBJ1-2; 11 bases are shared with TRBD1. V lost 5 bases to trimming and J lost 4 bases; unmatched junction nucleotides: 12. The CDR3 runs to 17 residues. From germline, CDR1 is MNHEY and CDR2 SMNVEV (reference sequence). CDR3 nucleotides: TGTGCCAGCAGTATCGGACAGGGGGCGATCCTCACCTATGGCTACACCTTC. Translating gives CASSIGQGAILTYGYTF.

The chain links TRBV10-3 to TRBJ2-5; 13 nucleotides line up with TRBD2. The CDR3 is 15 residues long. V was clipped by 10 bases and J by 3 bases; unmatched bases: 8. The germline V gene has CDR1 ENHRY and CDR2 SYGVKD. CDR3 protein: CATLPGTSGEETQYF. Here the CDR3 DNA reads TGTGCCACCCTCCCCGGGACTAGCGGGGAAGAGACCCAGTACTTC.

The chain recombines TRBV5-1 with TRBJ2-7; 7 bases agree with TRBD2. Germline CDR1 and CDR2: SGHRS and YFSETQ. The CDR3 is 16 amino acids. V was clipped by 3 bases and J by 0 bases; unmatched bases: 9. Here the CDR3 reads CASSSLSGGSSYEQYF. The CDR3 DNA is TGCGCCAGCAGCTCCCTCTCCGGGGGGTCCTCCTACGAGCAGTACTTC.